This T cell receptor (beta chain) derives from a study of cytomegalovirus exposure and HLA in healthy donors. Study-level points and caveats: Cytomegalovirus association was listed for about 170 TCR beta chains.

Libraries were prepared by immunoSEQ multiplex PCR; TCRdb keeps only in-frame clonotypes and omits some of them. The table has some 130,000 clones, about 86% seen once. Trimming removed 8 bases from V and 7 bases from J, with 18 bases in between. The CDR3 extends over 14 amino acids. Germline CDR1 and CDR2: SNHLY and FYNNEI. Comments on this clone: Its antigen is not known.

The TCR comes from a young man in good health and CMV-seronegative. The chain employs TRBV2 and TRBJ1-5; D might be TRBD1 (5 bases). The material sequenced was PBMCs. CDR3 sequence reads: CASGFGAVGQPQHF. Here the CDR3 DNA reads TGTGCCAGCGGATTTGGGGCCGTGGGCCAGCCCCAGCATTTT.